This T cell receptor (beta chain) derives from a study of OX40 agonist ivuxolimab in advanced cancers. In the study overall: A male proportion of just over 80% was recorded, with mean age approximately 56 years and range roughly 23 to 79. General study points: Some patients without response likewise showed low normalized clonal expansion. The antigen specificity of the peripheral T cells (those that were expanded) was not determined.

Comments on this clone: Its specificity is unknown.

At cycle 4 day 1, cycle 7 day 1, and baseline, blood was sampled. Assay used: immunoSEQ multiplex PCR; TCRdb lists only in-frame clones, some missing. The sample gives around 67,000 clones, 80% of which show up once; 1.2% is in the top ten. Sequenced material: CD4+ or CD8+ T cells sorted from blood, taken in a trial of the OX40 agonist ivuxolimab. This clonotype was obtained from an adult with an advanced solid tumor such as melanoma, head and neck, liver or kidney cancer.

CDR3 residues: CASSSVRGGTNEKLFF. The DNA of the CDR3 is TGCGCCAGCAGCTCCGTCCGGGGGGGAACTAATGAAAAACTGTTTTTT. The rearrangement joins TRBV5-1 to TRBJ1-4, with D perhaps TRBD1 (5 bases). With 3 bases removed from V and 1 base from J, the gap between germline ends came to 13 bases. Looked up from germline, CDR1 is SGHRS and CDR2 is YFSETQ. The CDR3 loop spans 16 amino acids.